The 27 T cell receptor beta chains presented below share a single source sample, sequenced in a study of shared clonotypes between healthy human individuals. The table came from immunoSEQ multiplex PCR; TCRdb's copy has only in-frame clones and leaves some out. The table lists fewer than 1 million clones, around 96% of them singletons. The naive CD8 population came from CD45RO-negative cells selected for CCR7, without terminally differentiated effector memory CD45RA+ cells. Sample: naive CD8+ T cells sorted from blood. The receptor source for this set is a man under 40 in good health.

The sample holds one count of this clone. The genes are TRBV5-1 and TRBJ2-1; 12 nucleotides line up with TRBD2. The germline CDR1 and CDR2 sequences are SGHRS and YFSETQ. The CDR3 runs to 17 residues. The V and J ends lost 0 bases and 2 bases, in that order; junction bases with no gene match: 3. This chain's CDR3 is CASSLGLAGDTYNEQFF. For the CDR3, the DNA is TGCGCCAGCAGCTTGGGACTAGCGGGAGATACCTACAATGAGCAGTTCTTC.

This chain uses TRBV7-2 with TRBJ1-3; D might be TRBD1 (5 bases). Per germline, CDR1 SGHTA and CDR2 FQGNSA. The CDR3 contains 14 residues. V lost 5 bases and J lost 6, with 14 bases in between. CDR3 region: CASSPRTYENTIYF. As DNA, the CDR3 is TGTGCCAGCAGCCCAAGGACATACGAAAACACCATATATTTT.

The rearrangement uses TRBV27 and TRBJ2-5, with a tentative D call TRBD1 (6 bases). V lost 6 bases to trimming and J lost 7 bases, with 15 bases between them. The CDR3 sequence is 13 residues long. CDR1 MNHEY and CDR2 SMNVEV come from the germline V gene (reference sequence). The CDR3 DNA reads as TGTGCCAGCAGCCTTAGACAGGCGGGGACCCAGTACTTC. Its translation is CASSLRQAGTQYF.

The rearrangement joins TRBV7-9 to TRBJ2-2; the match to TRBD1 covers 10 bases. The CDR3 loop spans 14 amino acids. Germline loops: CDR1 SEHNR, CDR2 FQNEAQ (reference sequence). Losses at the gene ends were 5 bases for V and 6 bases for J; bases not matched to a gene: 3. CDR3 in amino acids: CASSRDRGAGELFF. CDR3 DNA: TGTGCCAGCAGCCGGGACAGGGGCGCCGGGGAGCTGTTTTTT.

The chain is built from TRBV4-3 and TRBJ2-3; D is possibly TRBD2 (6 bases). The CDR3 sequence is 18 residues long. Germline V CDR1 and CDR2: LGHNA, YSLEER. Trimming stripped 1 base from V and 6 bases from J, with 23 bases between. CDR3 nucleotide sequence: TGCGCCAGCAGCCAAGGACCCCTCGGAGGGCCTCCGCCGGATACGCAGTATTTT. Encoded protein: CASSQGPLGGPPPDTQYF.

This clone was seen once. The chain combines TRBV7-2 with TRBJ2-3; D is perhaps TRBD2 (7 bases). Trimming shortened V by 1 base and J by 6 bases, and 14 bases separated the two germline ends. Germline assignment: CDR1 SGHTA and CDR2 FQGNSA. This CDR3 is 15 amino acids long. The CDR3 here is CASSLEGGRPDTQYF. For the CDR3, the DNA is TGTGCCAGCAGCTTAGAGGGGGGGCGCCCCGATACGCAGTATTTT.

This chain uses TRBV29-1 with TRBJ2-7; D perhaps matches TRBD1 (6 bases). From germline, CDR1 is SQVTM and CDR2 ANQGSEA. Trimming pared 7 bases from V and 0 bases from J, leaving 13 bases between. The CDR3 totals 13 residues. The CDR3 protein is CSARDILSYEQYF. The DNA for the CDR3 is TGCAGCGCCCGGGACATCCTCTCCTACGAGCAGTACTTC.

DNA of the CDR3: TGTGCCAGCAGTGAAGTCAGTCCGAAAGAGACCCAGTACTTC. Its protein is CASSEVSPKETQYF. V gene TRBV2 combines with J gene TRBJ2-5; D gene unclear. The CDR3 has 14 amino acids. V gave up 1 base and J gave up 3 bases, with 9 bases separating them. The V gene's germline CDR1 is SNHLY and CDR2 FYNNEI.

In DNA, the CDR3 is TGTGCCATCAGTGAATCAGGGACTGGAAACACCATATATTTT. Translated: CAISESGTGNTIYF. The chain uses TRBV10-3 and TRBJ1-3; D possibly corresponds to TRBD1 (5 bases). Germline lookup yields CDR1 ENHRY and CDR2 SYGVKD. V was shortened by 3 bases and J by 2 bases, with 8 bases between the two germline ends. The length of the CDR3 is 14 residues.

The chain has TRBV4-3 and TRBJ2-2; D remains ambiguous. V lost 0 bases and J lost 3, with 5 bases in between. Germline CDR1 is LGHNA and CDR2 is YSLEER. The CDR3 has 14 residues. CDR3 bases: TGCGCCAGCAGCCAAGATTCCTACACCGGGGAGCTGTTTTTT. Encoded protein: CASSQDSYTGELFF.

The genes are TRBV2 and TRBJ2-2; a weak D match, TRBD1 (5 bases). The germline gives CDR1 SNHLY, CDR2 FYNNEI. The CDR3 loop spans 15 amino acids. V was clipped by 5 bases and J by 6 bases, with 16 bases between them. CDR3 residues: CASSLGRVIAGELFF. The CDR3 nucleotides are TGTGCCAGCAGTTTGGGCAGGGTAATCGCCGGGGAGCTGTTTTTT.

The chain recombines TRBV7-8 with TRBJ2-7; D ambiguous. The germline CDR1 and CDR2 sequences are SGHVS and FQNEAQ. Trimming pared 4 bases from V and 2 bases from J, leaving 21 bases between. The CDR3 runs to 17 residues. The CDR3 loop reads CASSSHRSTPHPYEQYF. The CDR3, as DNA: TGTGCCAGCAGCTCACACCGCAGCACCCCGCATCCCTACGAGCAGTACTTC.

The rearrangement uses TRBV25-1 and TRBJ1-1; D gene unclear. Germline CDR1 reads MGHDK; CDR2 reads SYGVNS. V lost 0 bases and J lost 0, with 11 bases in between. CDR3 length equals 16 residues. Here the CDR3 reads CASSEYPVRLNTEAFF. The DNA for the CDR3 is TGTGCCAGCAGTGAATATCCTGTCAGATTGAACACTGAAGCTTTCTTT.

J is TRBJ2-7 and V is TRBV4-1, with TRBD1 matching over 10 bases. J lost 5 bases, V lost 1 base, and 2 bases had no gene match. Looked up from germline, CDR1 is MGHRA and CDR2 is YSYEKL. The CDR3 runs 14 residues. CDR3: CASSQGQGADEQYF. The DNA of the CDR3 is TGCGCCAGCAGCCAAGGACAGGGGGCGGACGAGCAGTACTTC.

Note on this clone: This sample includes further DNA sequences coding for the same CDR3. The chain couples TRBV4-1 to TRBJ2-2; tentatively, D is TRBD1 (6 bases). The V end was cut by 4 bases, the J end by 5 bases, with 8 bases between. Germline V gene data show CDR1 as MGHRA and CDR2 as YSYEKL. The CDR3 totals 13 residues. For the CDR3, the DNA is TGCGCCAGCAGCCCACAGGGAACCGGGGAGCTGTTTTTT. Its protein product is CASSPQGTGELFF.

The rearrangement joins TRBV15 to TRBJ2-3; D is undetermined. Germline loops: CDR1 LNHNV, CDR2 YYDKDF (reference sequence). The CDR3 has 12 amino acids. V was shortened by 5 bases and J by 1 base, with 4 bases between the two germline ends. The CDR3 DNA reads TGTGCCACCAGCCGGCGCACAGATACGCAGTATTTT. The encoded protein is CATSRRTDTQYF.

The chain recombines TRBV11-2 with TRBJ1-4; TRBD1 matches at 7 bases. The J segment lost 11 bases and the V segment lost 5 bases, leaving 2 bases of the junction unmatched. CDR1 and CDR2 (germline): SGHAT, FQNNGV. The CDR3 loop spans 11 amino acids. In DNA form, the CDR3 reads TGTGCCAGCAGCGCGGGACAGAAACTGTTTTTT. Translated, it gives CASSAGQKLFF. Full variable domain (outside the CDR3, taken from reference TRBV11-2 and TRBJ1-4): EAGVAQSPRYKIIEKRQSVAFWCNPISGHATLYWYQQILGQGPKLLIQFQNNGVVDDSQLPKDRFSAERLKGVDSTLKIQPAKLEDSAVYLCASSAGQKLFFGSGTQLSVL.

The rearrangement joins TRBV6-6 to TRBJ1-4; 7 bases are a match to TRBD1. CDR1 MNHNY and CDR2 SVGAGI come from the germline V gene (reference sequence). The CDR3 has 14 residues. Trimming cost V 6 bases and J 2 bases; bases outside gene matches: 3. CDR3: CASRPGQTNEKLFF. The CDR3, as DNA: TGTGCCAGCAGACCGGGACAGACTAATGAAAAACTGTTTTTT.

The rearrangement links TRBV10-2 to TRBJ2-5, with D possibly TRBD1 on 5 matching bases. Germline-derived CDR1 and CDR2 are WSHSY and SAAADI. The CDR3 has 17 residues. The germline V and J ends were trimmed by 7 bases and 4 bases, with 25 bases remaining between them. The CDR3 nucleotides read TGCGCCAGCACCGCCCAAGGAAGGGGTCAACGGCGAGAGACCCAGTACTTC. Residues: CASTAQGRGQRRETQYF.

The CDR3 DNA sequence: TGCGCCAGCAGCCAGGCTGCTAGCGGGAACAATGAGCAGTTCTTC. This codes for CASSQAASGNNEQFF. The chain uses TRBV4-1 and TRBJ2-1; 9 bases align to TRBD2. Germline CDR1 reads MGHRA; CDR2 reads YSYEKL. V was pared by 3 bases and J by 5 bases, with 5 bases of the junction left unmatched. This CDR3 spans 15 amino acids.

The CDR3 nucleotides are TGTGCCACCAGCAGAGGAAGACAGAGAAACTATGGCTACACCTTC. It yields the protein CATSRGRQRNYGYTF. The chain links TRBV15 to TRBJ1-2; the D gene is possibly TRBD1 (5 bases). CDR1 is LNHNV, CDR2 YYDKDF, per germline (reference sequence). The CDR3 has 15 amino acids. V was clipped by 1 base and J by 2 bases, with 11 bases between them.

This chain links TRBV19 with TRBJ1-4; 7 bases fit TRBD1. Unmatched junction bases numbered 7, after V lost 5 bases and J lost 4 bases. This CDR3 is 15 amino acids long. The germline CDR1 and CDR2 sequences are LNHDA and SQIVND (reference sequence). The CDR3 DNA reads TGTGCCAGTAGTCTCGGGACAGTGCTTAATGAAAAACTGTTTTTT. Protein sequence: CASSLGTVLNEKLFF.

CDR3 sequence (DNA): TGTGCCAGCAGCTTAAATACTGGAAACACCATATATTTT. Residues: CASSLNTGNTIYF. The J gene is TRBJ1-3, the V gene TRBV9; D is uncertain. The length of the CDR3 is 13 residues. Germline values: CDR1 SGDLS, CDR2 YYNGEE. Trimming took 4 bases from V and 2 from J, leaving 7 bases between them.

The chain couples TRBV5-1 to TRBJ2-7; D possibly corresponds to TRBD1 (5 bases). V lost 0 bases and J 5 bases, leaving 9 bases between the germline ends. This CDR3 has 13 amino acids. Germline V lookup: CDR1 SGHRS, CDR2 YFSETQ. For the CDR3, the DNA is TGCGCCAGCAGCTTGGCGGCAGGGAACGAGCAGTACTTC. Translation: CASSLAAGNEQYF.

The chain combines TRBV28 with TRBJ1-1, with TRBD1 as a possible D gene (5 bases). The CDR3 is 14 amino acids. Germline V CDR1 and CDR2: MDHEN, SYDVKM. Trimming took off 7 bases at V and 4 bases at J, with 16 bases between the two ends. The CDR3 protein is CASTPERGSTEAFF. CDR3 DNA: TGTGCCAGCACCCCTGAACGGGGGAGCACTGAAGCTTTCTTT.

The chain joins TRBV27 to TRBJ2-1; TRBD2 agrees at 13 bases. From germline, CDR1 is MNHEY and CDR2 SMNVEV (reference sequence). This CDR3 spans 15 amino acids. V was pared by 6 bases and J by 5 bases, with 4 bases of the junction left unmatched. The CDR3 spells CASRPLAGGHNEQFF. As DNA, the CDR3 is TGTGCCAGCAGGCCACTAGCGGGAGGGCACAATGAGCAGTTCTTC.

The DNA of the CDR3 is TGTGCCAGCAGTTTCGAACATCGAGGACCCGAGGGCTACACCTTC. Protein product: CASSFEHRGPEGYTF. The rearrangement links TRBV6-6 to TRBJ1-2; D uncertain. The length of the CDR3 is 15 residues. The germline V and J ends were trimmed by 4 bases and 8 bases, with 20 bases remaining between them. CDR1 is MNHNY and CDR2 is SVGAGI in the germline V gene (reference sequence).